This T cell receptor (beta chain) was observed in a study of T-cell reconstitution after alpha-beta-depleted transplantation in children. V was trimmed by 11 bases and J by 4 bases, leaving 17 bases between them. The germline V gene encodes CDR1 MDHEN and CDR2 SYDVKM. The CDR3 covers 13 residues. The TCRbeta library was prepared with unique molecular identifiers. TCRdb reprocessed the PCR reads with MiXCR, giving one entry per CDR3 protein. The table lists 65,000 to 75,000 distinct CDR3 sequences, roughly 5% of them singletons. Study-wide points: Newly made T cells mostly supplied T-cell counts and diversity one year after transplant. About two months after transplant, alpha-beta T cells reportedly came from several hundred expanded graft clones.

This clonotype has ten or more counts. The antigen remains unidentified. The TCR was taken from a boy younger than two who had a stem cell transplant for acute myeloid leukemia, so the T cells may come from the graft donor. The chain is built from TRBV28 and TRBJ2-5; D may correspond to TRBD1 or TRBD2 (6 bases each). Material: PBMCs, mostly from graft donor cells, obtained 180 days after TCRalphabeta/CD19-depleted stem cell transplant. The CDR3 region has the DNA TGTGCCGCGGGACACCCGCATGGAGAGACCCAGTACTTC. The encoded protein is CAAGHPHGETQYF.